Below, one T cell receptor beta chain is given with its context. Its specificity is unknown. The entry originates in a study of STAT5B mutations in CD4+ large granular lymphocyte leukemia. Study-level results: Higher CD4+ than CD8+ T-LGLL clonality might reflect small sample size.

This CDR3 contains 16 residues. Germline loops: CDR1 MNHNS, CDR2 SASEGT. Sequenced by immunoSEQ multiplex PCR; TCRdb stores in-frame clones only, minus some. The sample has about 46,000 clones; roughly 80% are singletons. Controls came from buffy coats of healthy blood donors. The sample consisted of CD4+ T cells from blood buffy coats. The sequence derives from a human donor in good health. The chain carries TRBV6-1 and TRBJ2-5; 8 nucleotides line up with TRBD1. With the DNA end fitting TRBJ2-7 better, the J assignment may be wrong. CDR3 bases: TGTGCCAGCAGTGAACTGGACAGGGCGCAAACCTACGAGCAGTACTTC. Its translation: CASSELDRAQTYEQYF.